This is a list of T cell receptor beta chains from one sample in a study of blood T cell repertoires in COVID-19. Sequencing was performed with immunoSEQ multiplex PCR; in TCRdb, only in-frame clones are kept and a portion is missing. This sample has around 700,000 clones, with 75% to 90% found just once. Sequencing used peripheral blood. The receptors originated from a young woman with acute or convalescent COVID-19. Each CDR3 is given with its conserved first and last residue. A D gene is named only where the DNA matches it firmly. For some rows the clone size is stated as once, few or many, or as a class when expanded; others skip it.

TRBV5-1	NA	NA	TRBJ1-2	TGCGCCAGCAGCTTGGGAGGGAACTATGGCTACACCTTC	CASSLGGNYGYTF
TRBV9	NA	TRBD2	TRBJ2-3	TGTGCCAGCAGCCCAAGACTAGCGCTCACAGATACGCAGTATTTT	CASSPRLALTDTQYF
TRBV9	NA	NA	TRBJ1-2	TGTGCCAGCAGCCGTCGGCAGGGTGGAAACTATGGCTACACCTTC	CASSRRQGGNYGYTF
TRBV5-8	NA	TRBD2	TRBJ2-3	TGTGCCAGCAGCTTGGGACTAGCCCACACAGATACGCAGTATTTT	CASSLGLAHTDTQYF
TRBV6-2/TRBV6-3	NA	TRBD1	TRBJ1-1	TGTGCCAGCAGTTCGGCCAGGGGGAAGGTGGGCACTGAAGCTTTCTTT	CASSSARGKVGTEAFF
TRBV4-3	NA	NA	TRBJ1-2	TGCGCCAGCAGCCAAGGACGAGTTATCGAGAGGGGCTACACCTTC	CASSQGRVIERGYTF
TRBV29-1	NA	TRBD1	TRBJ2-1	TGCAGCGGGGGACAGGGAAACAATGAGCAGTTCTTC	CSGGQGNNEQFF
TRBV5-4	NA	TRBD2	TRBJ2-1	TGTGCCAGCAGCCAGGGGACTAGCGGACTCAATGAGCAGTTCTTC	CASSQGTSGLNEQFF
TRBV29-1	NA	NA	TRBJ1-2	TGCAGCGTTGAAGATCTTTGGATTGGGGGGTATGGCTACACCTTC	CSVEDLWIGGYGYTF
TRBV7-3	NA	TRBD1	TRBJ1-2	TGTGCCAGCAGCTACGGGACAGGGGATGGCTACACCTTC	CASSYGTGDGYTF
TRBV18	few	NA	TRBJ1-2	TGTGCCAGCTCCCCCCCGGGGGGGGAGTATGGCTACACCTTC	CASSPPGGEYGYTF
TRBV5-1	NA	TRBD1	TRBJ2-1	TGCGCCAGCAGCTCAGGGGGCGCCTACAATGAGCAGTTCTTC	CASSSGGAYNEQFF
TRBV30	NA	NA	TRBJ1-3	TGTGCCTGGAGGACAACAGCAAACTCTGGAAACACCATATATTTT	CAWRTTANSGNTIYF
TRBV9	NA	TRBD1	TRBJ2-3	TGTGCCAGCAGCGTCGGACAGGGGGCTCGCACAGATACGCAGTATTTT	CASSVGQGARTDTQYF
TRBV7-2	NA	NA	TRBJ1-5	TGTGCCAGCAGCTTAGAGGGGGGGCCACATCAGCCCCAGCATTTT	CASSLEGGPHQPQHF
TRBV6-5	once	NA	TRBJ2-7	TGTGCCAGCAGTTATAGGGCGGGGAGCTCCTACGAGCAGTACTTC	CASSYRAGSSYEQYF
TRBV5-5	once	TRBD1	TRBJ1-1	TGTGCCAGCAGCTTGTTCCCAGGGGGTTTGGTGAACACTGAAGCTTTCTTT	CASSLFPGGLVNTEAFF
TRBV30	NA	TRBD1	TRBJ1-6	TGTGCCTGGAGCATCCAAACCGGGACAGGAGGACCCCTCCACTTT	CAWSIQTGTGGPLHF
TRBV4-3	NA	TRBD1	TRBJ1-2	TGCGCCAGCAGCCACAGACAGGGCGTCAACTATGGCTACACCTTC	CASSHRQGVNYGYTF
TRBV7-2	NA	NA	TRBJ1-1	TGTGCCAGCAGCTTAGATCGCACTGAAGCTTTCTTT	CASSLDRTEAFF
TRBV7-4	NA	TRBD1	TRBJ1-4	TGTGCCAGCAGCCCCCGACAGGGGGCAAGAGAAAAACTGTTTTTT	CASSPRQGAREKLFF
TRBV7-3	NA	NA	TRBJ2-3	TGTGCCAGCAGCTTAAGGGTAGCGGACACAGATACGCAGTATTTT	CASSLRVADTDTQYF
TRBV9	NA	NA	TRBJ1-5	TGTGCCAGCAGCCCCAATGCGGGCAATCAGCCCCAGCATTTT	CASSPNAGNQPQHF
TRBV6-1	NA	TRBD2	TRBJ2-6	TGTGCCAGCAGTGAATGGGGTAGCGGGGGCCTTTCTGGGGCCAACGTCCTGACTTTC	CASSEWGSGGLSGANVLTF
TRBV5-1	NA	TRBD1	TRBJ1-3	TGCGCCAGCAGCGCCCAGGGGGGAGACTCTGGAAACACCATATATTTT	CASSAQGGDSGNTIYF
TRBV5-1	once	TRBD1	TRBJ2-7	TGCGCCAGCAGCTCAATGACAGGGGGCGGCGAGCAGTACTTC	CASSSMTGGGEQYF
TRBV12-3/TRBV12-4	few	NA	TRBJ1-1	TGTGCCAGCAGCATCTCGCGTTTCACTGAAGCTTTCTTT	CASSISRFTEAFF
TRBV6-5	NA	NA	TRBJ1-4	TGTGCCAGCAGTAGAACGCGGGGACAAAAACTGTTTTTT	CASSRTRGQKLFF
TRBV6-6	once	TRBD1	TRBJ1-4	TGTGCCAGCAGTCGCGGAGTCGGGACAGGGGTAAATGAAAAACTGTTTTTT	CASSRGVGTGVNEKLFF
TRBV4-1	once	NA	TRBJ1-3	TGCGCCAGCAGCCAAGAGTTGGGCAGGCCCTCTGGAAACACCATATATTTT	CASSQELGRPSGNTIYF
TRBV2	NA	NA	TRBJ2-5	TGTGCCAGCAGTGGTAAAGAGACCCAGTACTTC	CASSGKETQYF
TRBV18	NA	NA	TRBJ2-5	TGTGCCAGCTCACCACCGGGACCCAGGGGTCGAGAGACCCAGTACTTC	CASSPPGPRGRETQYF
TRBV9	NA	TRBD1	TRBJ2-2	TGTGCCAGCAGCGGCGACAGGGGGATCGCCGGGGAGCTGTTTTTT	CASSGDRGIAGELFF
TRBV4-2	NA	NA	TRBJ1-6	TGTGCCAGCAGCCAAGAGGGCGGACAGCCTCATTCACCCCTCCACTTT	CASSQEGGQPHSPLHF
TRBV28	NA	NA	TRBJ1-1	TGTGCCAGCAGCCCTCCATCAGGGATGAACACTGAAGCTTTCTTT	CASSPPSGMNTEAFF
TRBV18	NA	TRBD1	TRBJ2-5	TGTGCCAGCTCACCCGGACAGGGTGGAGAGACCCAGTACTTC	CASSPGQGGETQYF
TRBV5-1	NA	TRBD1	TRBJ1-5	TGCGCCAGCAGCTTGGGTGAGCAGGGGGGTCAGCCCCAGCATTTT	CASSLGEQGGQPQHF
TRBV4-1	once	NA	TRBJ1-6	TGCGCCAGCAGCCAAGCGGCCCCACCTGGGCCGTCCTATAATTCACCCCTCCACTTT	CASSQAAPPGPSYNSPLHF
TRBV9	few	NA	TRBJ1-4	TGTGCCAGCAGCTCACGGAGGCCAGGAGTTGGTGAAAAACTGTTTTTT	CASSSRRPGVGEKLFF
TRBV5-4	NA	NA	TRBJ2-5	TGTGCCAGCAGCTTGGTCGGTAGCACAGAGACCCAGTACTTC	CASSLVGSTETQYF
TRBV30	NA	NA	TRBJ1-5	TGTGCCTGGAGTTTTCGGGGGGGCCGGGAGCCCCAGCATTTT	CAWSFRGGREPQHF
TRBV6-5	NA	NA	TRBJ1-2	TGTGCCAGCAGTTTACACCGGGAGGGTGGCTACACCTTC	CASSLHREGGYTF
TRBV29-1	NA	NA	TRBJ1-4	TGCAGCGTTGTTGGAGTCGGGACATCTGGAAAACTGTTTTTT	CSVVGVGTSGKLFF
TRBV19	NA	NA	TRBJ1-1	TGTGCAGTAGATCCTGGGCCGGGATTGAACACTGAAGCTTTCTTT	CAVDPGPGLNTEAFF
TRBV19	NA	NA	TRBJ1-5	TGTGCCACTCACGAGGGCCTAAGTAGCAATCAGCCCCAGCATTTT	CATHEGLSSNQPQHF